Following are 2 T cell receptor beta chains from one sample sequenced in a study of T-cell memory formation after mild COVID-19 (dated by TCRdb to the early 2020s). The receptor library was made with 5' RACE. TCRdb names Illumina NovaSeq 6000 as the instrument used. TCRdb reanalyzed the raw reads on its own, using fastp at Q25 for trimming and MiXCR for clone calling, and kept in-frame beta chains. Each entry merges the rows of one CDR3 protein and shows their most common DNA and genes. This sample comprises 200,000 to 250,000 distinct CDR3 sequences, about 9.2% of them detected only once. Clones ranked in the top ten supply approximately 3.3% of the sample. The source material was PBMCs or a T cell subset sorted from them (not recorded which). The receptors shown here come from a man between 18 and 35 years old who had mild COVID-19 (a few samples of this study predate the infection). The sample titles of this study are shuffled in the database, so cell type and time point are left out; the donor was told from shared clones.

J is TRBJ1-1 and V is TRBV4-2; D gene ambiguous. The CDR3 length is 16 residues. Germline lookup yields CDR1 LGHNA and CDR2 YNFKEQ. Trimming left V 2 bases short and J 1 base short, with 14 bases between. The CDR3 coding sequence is TGTGCCAGCAGCCAAAGGTTGGGTCAGTCGAACACTGAAGCTTTCTTT. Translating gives CASSQRLGQSNTEAFF.

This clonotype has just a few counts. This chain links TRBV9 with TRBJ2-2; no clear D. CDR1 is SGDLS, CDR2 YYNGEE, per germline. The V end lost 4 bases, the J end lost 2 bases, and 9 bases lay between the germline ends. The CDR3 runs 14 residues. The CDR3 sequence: CASSPRTNTGELFF. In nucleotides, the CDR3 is TGTGCCAGCAGCCCCCGGACCAACACCGGGGAGCTGTTTTTT. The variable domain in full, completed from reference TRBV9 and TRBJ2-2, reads DSGVTQTPKHLITATGQRVTLRCSPRSGDLSVYWYQQSLDQGLQFLIQYYNGEERAKGNILERFSAQQFPDLHSELNLSSLELGDSALYFCASSPRTNTGELFFGEGSRLTVL.